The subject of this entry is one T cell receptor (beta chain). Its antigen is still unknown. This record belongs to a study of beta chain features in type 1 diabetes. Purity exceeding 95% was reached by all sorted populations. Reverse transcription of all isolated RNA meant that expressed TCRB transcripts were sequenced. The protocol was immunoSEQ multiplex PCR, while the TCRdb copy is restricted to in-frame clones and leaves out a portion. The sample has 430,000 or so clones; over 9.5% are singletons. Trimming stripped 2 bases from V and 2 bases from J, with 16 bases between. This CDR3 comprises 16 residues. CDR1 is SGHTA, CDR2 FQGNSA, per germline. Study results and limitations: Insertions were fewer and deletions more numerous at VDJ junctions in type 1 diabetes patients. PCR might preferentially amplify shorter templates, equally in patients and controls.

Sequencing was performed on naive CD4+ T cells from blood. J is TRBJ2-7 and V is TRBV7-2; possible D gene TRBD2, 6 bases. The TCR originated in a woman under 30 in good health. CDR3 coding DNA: TGTGCCAGCAGCTTATCGTCGGGAGCCGCCCCCTACGAGCAGTACTTC. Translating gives CASSLSSGAAPYEQYF.